The sequence of this T cell receptor beta chain was determined in a study of blood T cell repertoires in COVID-19. Overall study context: Samples taken during acute and convalescent COVID-19 were collected in the United States, Italy and Spain. In each case, the material was cDNA or gDNA derived from T cells, B-cell-depleted T cells, or PBMCs.

Method: immunoSEQ multiplex PCR; TCRdb's copy keeps in-frame clones and lacks some. The sample shows 100,000 to 150,000 clones, roughly 86% of them seen only once. This clone showed up just once. The trim removed 0 bases at V and 8 bases at J, leaving 2 bases unmatched. The CDR3 has 13 residues. Germline V gives CDR1 GTSNPN, CDR2 SVGIG (reference sequence). The sample taken for sequencing was peripheral blood. The chain employs TRBV30 and TRBJ1-4, with TRBD1 matching 8 bases. The TCR comes from a woman in her sixties or seventies with COVID-19, enrolled during active disease. CDR3 sequence: CAWSVTGGEKLFF. The CDR3 coding sequence is TGTGCCTGGAGTGTAACAGGGGGGGAAAAACTGTTTTTT.